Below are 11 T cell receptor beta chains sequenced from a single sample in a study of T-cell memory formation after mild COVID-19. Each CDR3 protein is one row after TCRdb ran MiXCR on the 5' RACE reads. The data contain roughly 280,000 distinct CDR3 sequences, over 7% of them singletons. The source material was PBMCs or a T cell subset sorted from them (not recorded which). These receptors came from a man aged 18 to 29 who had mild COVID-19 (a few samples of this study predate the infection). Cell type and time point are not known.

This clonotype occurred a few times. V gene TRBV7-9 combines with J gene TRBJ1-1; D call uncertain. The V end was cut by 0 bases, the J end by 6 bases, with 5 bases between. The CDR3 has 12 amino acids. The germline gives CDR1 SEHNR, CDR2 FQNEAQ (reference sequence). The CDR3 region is CASSLAVAEAFF. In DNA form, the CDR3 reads TGTGCCAGCAGCTTAGCGGTGGCTGAAGCTTTCTTT.

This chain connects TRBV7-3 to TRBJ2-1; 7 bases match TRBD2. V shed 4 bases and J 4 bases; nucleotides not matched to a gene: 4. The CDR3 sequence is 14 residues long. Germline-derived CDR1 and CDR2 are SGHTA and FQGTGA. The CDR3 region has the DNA TGTGCCAGCAGCTCGGGGGGTCCTTACAATGAGCAGTTCTTC. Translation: CASSSGGPYNEQFF.

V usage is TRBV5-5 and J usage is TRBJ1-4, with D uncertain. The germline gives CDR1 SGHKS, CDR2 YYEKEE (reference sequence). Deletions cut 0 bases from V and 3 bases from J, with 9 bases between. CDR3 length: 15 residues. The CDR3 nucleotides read TGTGCCAGCAGCTTGGCCCCATGGCCTAATGAAAAACTGTTTTTT. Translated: CASSLAPWPNEKLFF.

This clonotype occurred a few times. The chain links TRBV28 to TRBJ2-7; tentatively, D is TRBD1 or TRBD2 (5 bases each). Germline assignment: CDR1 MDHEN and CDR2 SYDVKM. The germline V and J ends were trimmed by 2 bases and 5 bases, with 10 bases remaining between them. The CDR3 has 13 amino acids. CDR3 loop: CASSLERGDEQYV. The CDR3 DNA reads TGTGCCAGCAGTTTAGAGAGGGGAGACGAGCAGTACGTC.

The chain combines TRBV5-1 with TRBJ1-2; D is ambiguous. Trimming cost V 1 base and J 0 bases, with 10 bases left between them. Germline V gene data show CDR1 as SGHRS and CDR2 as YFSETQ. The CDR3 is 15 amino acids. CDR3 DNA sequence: TGCGCCAGCAGCTTGAATCTCGGAGCTAACTATGGCTACACCTTC. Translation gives CASSLNLGANYGYTF.

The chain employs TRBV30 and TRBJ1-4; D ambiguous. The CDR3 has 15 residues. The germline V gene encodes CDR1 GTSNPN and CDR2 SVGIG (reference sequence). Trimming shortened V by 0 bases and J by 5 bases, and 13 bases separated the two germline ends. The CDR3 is CAWSVGAGLNEKLFF. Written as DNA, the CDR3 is TGTGCCTGGAGTGTCGGAGCAGGTCTGAATGAAAAACTGTTTTTT.

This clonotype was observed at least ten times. In nucleotides, the CDR3 is TGTGCCAGCAGCGACCGGGGGAACGGTGAAAAACTGTTTTTT. This translates into CASSDRGNGEKLFF. The chain employs TRBV7-2 and TRBJ1-4; D might be TRBD1 (5 bases). Germline assignment: CDR1 SGHTA and CDR2 FQGNSA. This CDR3 is 14 amino acids long. Trimming shortened V by 5 bases and J by 7 bases, and 14 bases separated the two germline ends.

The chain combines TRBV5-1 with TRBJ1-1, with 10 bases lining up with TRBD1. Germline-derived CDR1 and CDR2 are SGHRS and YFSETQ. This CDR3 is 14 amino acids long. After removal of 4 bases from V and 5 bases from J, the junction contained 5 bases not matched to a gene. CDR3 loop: CASSIGTGETEAFF. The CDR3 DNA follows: TGCGCCAGCAGCATTGGGACAGGGGAAACTGAAGCTTTCTTT.

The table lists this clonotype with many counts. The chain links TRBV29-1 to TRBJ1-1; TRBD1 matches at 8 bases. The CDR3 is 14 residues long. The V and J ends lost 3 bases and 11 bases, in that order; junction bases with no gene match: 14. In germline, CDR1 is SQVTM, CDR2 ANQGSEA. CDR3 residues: CSVEHGTGNILAFF. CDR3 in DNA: TGCAGCGTTGAGCACGGGACAGGAAACATTTTGGCTTTCTTT.

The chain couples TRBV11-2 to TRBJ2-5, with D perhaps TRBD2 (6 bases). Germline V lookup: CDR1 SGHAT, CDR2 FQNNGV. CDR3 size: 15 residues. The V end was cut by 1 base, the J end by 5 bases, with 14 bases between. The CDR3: CASSLGRVTSETQYF. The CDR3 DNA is TGTGCCAGCAGCTTAGGGAGGGTGACTTCTGAGACCCAGTACTTC. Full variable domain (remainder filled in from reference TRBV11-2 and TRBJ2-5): EAGVAQSPRYKIIEKRQSVAFWCNPISGHATLYWYQQILGQGPKLLIQFQNNGVVDDSQLPKDRFSAERLKGVDSTLKIQPAKLEDSAVYLCASSLGRVTSETQYFGPGTRLLVL.

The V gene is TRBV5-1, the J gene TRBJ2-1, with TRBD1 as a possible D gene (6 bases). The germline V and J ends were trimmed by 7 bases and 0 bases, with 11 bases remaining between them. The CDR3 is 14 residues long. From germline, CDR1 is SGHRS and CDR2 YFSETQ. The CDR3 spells CASGQGSSYNEQFF. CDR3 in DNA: TGCGCCAGCGGGCAGGGGAGCTCCTACAATGAGCAGTTCTTC.